This TCR beta chain is drawn from a study of blood T cell repertoires in COVID-19. Overall study: PBMCs, B-cell-depleted T cells, or T cells were the source of the cDNA or gDNA that made up the material.

In this sample, this clone turned up a few times. Per the original methods: Amplification of reference gene primers provided the estimated nucleated cell counts. Profiling relied on immunoSEQ multiplex PCR, and the TCRdb table lists in-frame clones only, not all of them. That table furnishes V, J and clone size, whereas the DNA furnished D and trimming. The repertoire holds about 200,000 clones, about nine tenths seen once, with 2% to 2.5% in the top ten. The CDR3 loop spans 17 amino acids. Germline-derived CDR1 and CDR2 are WNHNN and SYGVQD (reference sequence). The trim removed 0 bases at V and 0 bases at J, leaving 6 bases unmatched.

The clonotype was recovered from a woman aged 45 to 65 with acute or convalescent COVID-19. The sample taken for sequencing was peripheral blood. The chain uses TRBV10-1 and TRBJ2-7; 9 bases match TRBD2. CDR3 amino acids: CASSESQAGGPSYEQYF. The DNA of the CDR3 is TGCGCCAGCAGTGAGTCGCAGGCGGGGGGGCCCTCCTACGAGCAGTACTTC.